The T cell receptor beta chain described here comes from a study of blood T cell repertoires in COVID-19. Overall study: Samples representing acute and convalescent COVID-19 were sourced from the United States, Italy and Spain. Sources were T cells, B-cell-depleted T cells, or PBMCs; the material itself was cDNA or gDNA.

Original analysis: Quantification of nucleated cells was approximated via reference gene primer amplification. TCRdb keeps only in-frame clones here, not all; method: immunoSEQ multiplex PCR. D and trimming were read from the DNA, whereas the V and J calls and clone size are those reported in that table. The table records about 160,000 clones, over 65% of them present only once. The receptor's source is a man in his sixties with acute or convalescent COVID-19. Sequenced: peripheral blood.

The chain's CDR3 is CASSLGQGPGLAYGYTF. CDR3 in DNA: TGTGCCAGTAGTCTGGGACAGGGGCCAGGACTCGCCTATGGCTACACCTTC. The chain combines TRBV19 with TRBJ1-2; 10 bases match TRBD1. The CDR3 has 17 residues. V was pared by 5 bases and J by 4 bases, with 13 bases of the junction left unmatched. Germline values: CDR1 LNHDA, CDR2 SQIVND (reference sequence).